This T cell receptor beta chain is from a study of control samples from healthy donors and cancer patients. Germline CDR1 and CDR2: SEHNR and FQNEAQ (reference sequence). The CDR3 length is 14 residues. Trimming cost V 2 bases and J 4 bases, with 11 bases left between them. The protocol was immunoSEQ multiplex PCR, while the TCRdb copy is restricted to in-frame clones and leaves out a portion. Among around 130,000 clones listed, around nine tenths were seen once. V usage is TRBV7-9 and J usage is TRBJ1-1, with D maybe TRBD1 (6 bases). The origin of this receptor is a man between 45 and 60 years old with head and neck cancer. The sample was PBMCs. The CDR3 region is CASSLTGSSTEAFF. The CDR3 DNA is TGTGCCAGCAGCTTAACAGGGTCGAGCACTGAAGCTTTCTTT.